A single sample gave rise to the 26 T cell receptor beta chains below, sequenced in a study of cytomegalovirus exposure and HLA in healthy donors. The study ran its PCR with 60 Vbeta and 13 Jbeta primers. The table came from immunoSEQ multiplex PCR; TCRdb's copy has only in-frame clones and leaves some out. The table includes around 150,000 clones, 60% to 70% detected once. Specimen: PBMCs. These receptors all stem from a woman in her fifties or sixties in good health and CMV-seropositive.

The V and J genes are TRBV5-8 and TRBJ1-3; D not certain. Germline loops: CDR1 SGHTS, CDR2 YDEGEE. V was trimmed by 9 bases and J by 5 bases, leaving 15 bases between them. The CDR3 is 13 residues long. CDR3 in DNA: TGTGCCACCCGCGACAAGTTAAGAAACACCATATATTTT. It specifies CATRDKLRNTIYF. The full variable domain, rest sourced from reference TRBV5-8 and TRBJ1-3, is EAGVTQSPTHLIKTRGQQATLRCSPISGHTSVYWYQQALGLGLQFLLWYDEGEERNRGNFPPRFSGRQFPNYSSELNVNALELEDSALYLCATRDKLRNTIYFGEGSWLTVV.

The gene calls are TRBV5-1 and TRBJ2-5; 10 nucleotides agree with TRBD2. The DNA end is a closer match to TRBJ2-7, so the J assignment may be wrong. Germline V CDR1 and CDR2: SGHRS, YFSETQ. This CDR3 is built from 14 residues. CDR3 protein: CASTRTSGTAEQYF. The CDR3 nucleotides read TGCGCCAGCACTCGAACTAGCGGGACCGCCGAGCAGTACTTC.

This chain joins TRBV9 and TRBJ1-3; TRBD1 aligns across 7 bases. This CDR3 has 15 amino acids. Per the germline V gene, CDR1 is SGDLS and CDR2 is YYNGEE. V dropped 4 bases and J dropped 0; count of bases not matched to a gene: 4. The CDR3 loop reads CASSKTGNSGNTIYF. The CDR3 DNA reads as TGTGCCAGCAGCAAGACAGGGAACTCTGGAAACACCATATATTTT.

This clone occurred once. The V gene is TRBV10-3, the J gene TRBJ1-5; perhaps TRBD1 as D (5 bases). The germline V gene encodes CDR1 ENHRY and CDR2 SYGVKD. Trimming shortened V by 0 bases and J by 5 bases, and 11 bases separated the two germline ends. CDR3 size: 15 residues. The chain's CDR3 is CAISESGGLDQPQHF. The CDR3 region has the DNA TGTGCCATCAGTGAGTCGGGGGGTCTTGATCAGCCCCAGCATTTT.

This clone was counted only a few times. This chain links TRBV6-5 with TRBJ1-5; no clear D. V was pared by 8 bases and J by 9 bases, with 17 bases between. The CDR3 runs 13 residues. The V gene's germline CDR1 is MNHEY and CDR2 SVGAGI. The CDR3 sequence is CASAPAGDRPQHF. For the CDR3, the DNA is TGTGCCAGCGCACCTGCGGGTGATCGGCCCCAGCATTTT.

The V call is TRBV20-1, the J call TRBJ2-1; 7 bases fit TRBD2. V lost 7 bases to trimming and J lost 11 bases; unmatched junction nucleotides: 8. Germline V gene data show CDR1 as DFQATT and CDR2 as SNEGSKA (reference sequence). The CDR3 sequence is 11 residues long. CDR3 residues: CSEKRAGQQFF. The DNA of the CDR3 is TGCAGTGAAAAGCGAGCGGGGCAGCAGTTCTTC.

The V gene is TRBV29-1, the J gene TRBJ2-7; no firm D call. This CDR3 has 12 amino acids. Trimming cost V 3 bases and J 4 bases, with 10 bases left between them. Germline V gene data show CDR1 as SQVTM and CDR2 as ANQGSEA. The CDR3 spells CSVERSPYEQYF. Here the CDR3 DNA reads TGCAGCGTTGAGAGGTCTCCGTACGAGCAGTACTTC.

There are a few counts of this clone. The genes are TRBV19 and TRBJ2-7; 9 nucleotides align to TRBD2. This CDR3 contains 15 residues. After removal of 5 bases from V and 5 bases from J, the junction contained 10 bases not matched to a gene. Germline CDR1 is LNHDA and CDR2 is SQIVND (reference sequence). The CDR3 region has the DNA TGTGCCAGTAGTGCCCTCGGGACTAGCCAGGACGAGCAGTACTTC. Translated: CASSALGTSQDEQYF.

The table lists this clone with a few counts. The chain uses TRBV28 and TRBJ1-5, with unresolved D. Per germline, CDR1 MDHEN and CDR2 SYDVKM. V dropped 2 bases and J dropped 1 base, with 9 bases sitting between them. The CDR3 sequence is 15 residues long. In DNA, the CDR3 is TGTGCCAGCAGTTTAGCAAGCTTAAGCAATCAGCCCCAGCATTTT. It yields the protein CASSLASLSNQPQHF.

This sequence joins TRBV5-1 and TRBJ2-1; TRBD1 matches at 9 bases. The CDR3 loop spans 15 amino acids. Germline V gene lookup returns CDR1 SGHRS and CDR2 YFSETQ. V dropped 7 bases and J dropped 1; count of bases not matched to a gene: 6. CDR3 in DNA: TGCGCCAGCGAAACAGGGGGCGGATCCTACAATGAGCAGTTCTTC. Protein sequence: CASETGGGSYNEQFF.

This clone has more than one count but fewer than ten. The V and J genes are TRBV19 and TRBJ1-2, with 7 bases identical to TRBD1. The germline gives CDR1 LNHDA, CDR2 SQIVND (reference sequence). The CDR3 runs to 14 residues. J gave up 2 bases and V 7 bases, and 7 bases lay outside the gene matches. The CDR3, as DNA: TGTGCCAGTACCCCGACAGGGCCGAACTATGGCTACACCTTC. As protein: CASTPTGPNYGYTF.

In its sample, this clone was seen a few times. The chain couples TRBV9 to TRBJ2-1; 9 positions match TRBD1. J lost 10 bases, V lost 4 bases, and 12 bases had no gene match. Germline CDR1 reads SGDLS; CDR2 reads YYNGEE. The CDR3 covers 15 residues. For the CDR3, the DNA is TGTGCCAGCAGCCTTACCGGGACAGGGATTGACGAGCAGTTCTTC. Translated, it gives CASSLTGTGIDEQFF. Combining the CDR3 with reference TRBV9 and TRBJ2-1 gives the whole variable domain DSGVTQTPKHLITATGQRVTLRCSPRSGDLSVYWYQQSLDQGLQFLIQYYNGEERAKGNILERFSAQQFPDLHSELNLSSLELGDSALYFCASSLTGTGIDEQFFGPGTRLTVL.

This clone was seen a few times. The chain combines TRBV5-1 with TRBJ1-4; 7 bases are a match to TRBD1. With V trimmed by 4 bases and J by 6 bases, 9 bases remained unmatched. The germline V gene has CDR1 SGHRS and CDR2 YFSETQ. The CDR3 contains 15 residues. The CDR3 nucleotides are TGCGCCAGCAGCACTGGGACAGATTTCTATGAAAAACTGTTTTTT. This encodes CASSTGTDFYEKLFF.

The genes are TRBV19 and TRBJ2-5; 7 bases are a match to TRBD1. Trimming removed 9 bases from V and 1 base from J; junction bases left unmatched: 11. CDR3 length: 15 residues. CDR1 is LNHDA and CDR2 is SQIVND in the germline V gene (reference sequence). CDR3 region: CASSPGQTFQETQYF. CDR3 bases: TGTGCCAGCAGCCCGGGACAGACTTTCCAAGAGACCCAGTACTTC.

The CDR3 coding sequence is TGCGCCAGCAGTGCCTCAGGGGCTGAGGAGACCCAGTACTTC. Translation: CASSASGAEETQYF. The chain recombines TRBV5-1 with TRBJ2-5; D might be TRBD1 (6 bases). The germline V gene encodes CDR1 SGHRS and CDR2 YFSETQ. The length of the CDR3 is 14 residues. The V end lost 5 bases, the J end lost 5 bases, and 16 bases lay between the germline ends.

This chain connects TRBV12-5 to TRBJ2-1, with 9 bases matching TRBD1. Germline V gene data show CDR1 as LGHNT and CDR2 as FRNRAP. V lost 5 bases to trimming and J lost 2 bases; unmatched junction nucleotides: 4. The CDR3 length is 15 residues. CDR3 residues: CASGPGQGPYNEQFF. Written as DNA, the CDR3 is TGTGCTAGTGGTCCCGGACAGGGGCCCTACAATGAGCAGTTCTTC.

The chain carries TRBV29-1 and TRBJ2-1; tentative D call: TRBD2 (6 bases). V lost 6 bases and J lost 0, with 15 bases in between. Germline assignment: CDR1 SQVTM and CDR2 ANQGSEA. This CDR3 region has 15 residues. The CDR3: CSVAGLPSSYNEQFF. In nucleotides, the CDR3 is TGCAGCGTGGCGGGACTTCCGAGCTCCTACAATGAGCAGTTCTTC.

About this clone itself: At one end the junction does not follow the germline gene, possibly because of a read error. V and J are TRBV19 and TRBJ1-5; TRBD1 agrees at 8 bases. The CDR3 spans 17 residues. CDR1 is LNHDA and CDR2 is SQIVND in the germline V gene (reference sequence). The CDR3, as DNA: TGTGCCAGTAGTATAGTGGGAGGGACAGGAGACTATCAACCCCAGCATTTT. Protein product: CASSIVGGTGDYQPQHF.

This sequence joins TRBV28 and TRBJ1-1; 7 nucleotides agree with TRBD1. The junction had 8 bases not matched to a gene; V was cut back by 5 bases and J by 5 bases. The CDR3 totals 14 residues. In germline, CDR1 is MDHEN, CDR2 SYDVKM. The CDR3: CASSLQGPETEAFF. In nucleotides, the CDR3 is TGTGCCAGCAGTCTACAGGGGCCGGAGACTGAAGCTTTCTTT.

The rearrangement joins TRBV5-1 to TRBJ2-1, with 12 nucleotides matching TRBD2. Germline CDR1 and CDR2: SGHRS and YFSETQ. With 1 base clipped from V and 9 bases from J, the junction kept 5 bases outside the gene matches. The CDR3 spans 15 residues. CDR3: CASSLRLAGGVEQFF. The CDR3 nucleotides read TGCGCCAGCAGCTTGCGGCTAGCGGGAGGGGTTGAGCAGTTCTTC.

The table lists this clone with a few counts. The rearrangement links TRBV2 to TRBJ2-7; 7 nucleotides agree with TRBD2. The ends lost 4 bases at V and 5 bases at J; junction bases unmatched: 8. Germline CDR1 SNHLY, CDR2 FYNNEI. The CDR3 is 14 residues long. This CDR3 is CASSGGGSQHEQYF. As DNA, the CDR3 is TGTGCCAGCAGTGGAGGCGGGAGTCAACACGAGCAGTACTTC.

The rearrangement links TRBV9 to TRBJ2-2, with 9 bases matching TRBD2. Germline values: CDR1 SGDLS, CDR2 YYNGEE. This CDR3 is built from 14 residues. Losses at the gene ends were 5 bases for V and 1 base for J; bases not matched to a gene: 0. The CDR3 sequence is CASRTSGNTGELFF. CDR3 bases: TGTGCCAGCAGGACTAGCGGGAACACCGGGGAGCTGTTTTTT.

The rearrangement uses TRBV2 and TRBJ2-1; 12 nucleotides align to TRBD2. The CDR3 is made up of 15 amino acids. Germline CDR1 is SNHLY and CDR2 is FYNNEI. V lost 6 bases and J lost 5; bases outside the gene matches: 5. The CDR3 sequence: CASSPRTSGNNEQFF. The CDR3 nucleotides read TGTGCCAGCAGCCCAAGGACTAGCGGGAACAATGAGCAGTTCTTC.

The chain employs TRBV6-5 and TRBJ2-1, with TRBD2 as a possible D gene (6 bases). Looked up from germline, CDR1 is MNHEY and CDR2 is SVGAGI. The CDR3 extends over 14 amino acids. V lost 3 bases to trimming and J lost 6 bases, with 12 bases between them. CDR3 sequence reads: CASSYGGRANEQFF. CDR3 coding DNA: TGTGCCAGCAGTTATGGAGGGAGAGCCAATGAGCAGTTCTTC.

This clone was seen a handful of times. The chain combines TRBV9 with TRBJ1-2, with D maybe TRBD1 (6 bases). Germline CDR1 SGDLS, CDR2 YYNGEE. Deletions cut 3 bases from V and 8 bases from J, with 11 bases between. CDR3 length: 12 amino acids. The CDR3 nucleotides are TGTGCCAGCAGCGCGGACAGTGTCGGCTACACCTTC. Translating it yields CASSADSVGYTF.

This clone was observed once. Here the CDR3 DNA reads TGTGCCAGCAGTGAATTGATCCCATCGAGGGAGCAGTACTTC. Residues: CASSELIPSREQYF. J is TRBJ2-7 and V is TRBV2; D is undetermined. From germline, CDR1 is SNHLY and CDR2 FYNNEI. The CDR3 totals 14 residues. The V end was cut by 2 bases, the J end by 7 bases, with 15 bases between.